This T cell receptor (beta chain) was captured by sequencing in a study of breast tumors, draining lymph nodes, adjacent tissues. TCRdb processed the multiplex PCR reads anew with MiXCR; each CDR3 protein has one entry. The table lists about 140,000 distinct CDR3 sequences, roughly 33% of them singletons. This clonotype was counted many times. Its antigen is unknown. The junction departs from germline at one end; a sequencing error may be responsible. Study-level findings and limits: Tumor repertoires ranked between lymph nodes and nontumor tissue in diversity, with V and J gene preferences. Data fit most tumor T cells coming from lymph node, expanding in tumor. Compared with basal-like, luminal-like tumors shared significantly more repertoire with nontumor tissue.

Axillary draining lymph nodes of breast cancer patients supplied the node samples. The sample taken for sequencing was axillary lymph node tissue. This clonotype was sampled from a female donor with breast cancer. Some clones in this sample may be carry-over from other donors' samples.

In DNA form, the CDR3 reads TGTGCCAGCAGCGAACCCGACCCGGGGGCCTATGGAAACCCCATATATTTT. Residues: CASSEPDPGAYGNPIYF. The chain recombines TRBV7-6 with TRBJ1-3; D might be TRBD1 (6 bases). From germline, CDR1 is SGHVS and CDR2 FNYEAQ. This CDR3 is 17 amino acids long. The whole variable domain, filled in from reference TRBV7-6 and TRBJ1-3, reads GAGVSQSPRYKVTKRGQDVALRCDPISGHVSLYWYRQALGQGPEFLTYFNYEAQQDKSGLPNDRFSAERPEGSISTLTIQRTEQRDSAMYRCASSEPDPGAYGNPIYFGEGSWLTVV.